The 19 T cell receptor beta chains below come from one sample, sequenced in a study of cytomegalovirus exposure and HLA in healthy donors. The PCR had 60 Vbeta and 13 Jbeta primers. Here immunoSEQ multiplex PCR was the method, and the copy in TCRdb shows in-frame clones only, minus some. The sample lists 60,000 to 85,000 clones; more than 75% were seen once. The sample taken for sequencing was PBMCs. The receptors were sampled from a man aged 35 to 55 in good health and CMV-seronegative.

This clone was picked up one time. The chain recombines TRBV7-2 with TRBJ2-1; no firm D call. Germline values: CDR1 SGHTA, CDR2 FQGNSA. The length of the CDR3 is 12 residues. Trimming left V 4 bases short and J 9 bases short, with 10 bases between. The CDR3, as DNA: TGTGCCAGCAGCTCGTTAGCTTTTGAGCAGTTCTTC. It yields the protein CASSSLAFEQFF.

The chain combines TRBV5-1 with TRBJ1-1, with TRBD1 identical over 8 bases. Germline trimming cut 3 bases from V and 0 bases from J; bases unmatched to any gene: 7. CDR1 and CDR2 from the germline V gene are SGHRS and YFSETQ. This CDR3 comprises 16 residues. The CDR3 sequence is CASSSGRTGMNTEAFF. CDR3 in DNA: TGCGCCAGCAGCTCCGGAAGGACAGGGATGAACACTGAAGCTTTCTTT.

The V call is TRBV7-9, the J call TRBJ2-1, with 8 bases aligning to TRBD2. The germline CDR1 and CDR2 sequences are SEHNR and FQNEAQ (reference sequence). Trimming took 5 bases from V and 6 from J; bases not matched to a gene: 15. The CDR3 covers 17 residues. Here the CDR3 reads CASSRNFGGATSNEQFF. Here the CDR3 DNA reads TGTGCCAGCAGCCGAAACTTCGGGGGGGCCACTTCCAATGAGCAGTTCTTC.

The chain employs TRBV28 and TRBJ2-7; D gene ambiguous. This CDR3 has 12 residues. The V end was cut by 2 bases, the J end by 9 bases, with 11 bases between. In germline, CDR1 is MDHEN, CDR2 SYDVKM. The CDR3 DNA is TGTGCCAGCAGTTTAGGGCGACCCCGGCAGTACTTC. As protein: CASSLGRPRQYF.

The V gene is TRBV5-6, the J gene TRBJ1-5; TRBD1 matches at 7 bases. CDR3 length: 15 amino acids. Looked up from germline, CDR1 is SGHDT and CDR2 is YYEEEE. Losses at the gene ends were 0 bases for V and 6 bases for J; bases not matched to a gene: 6. The CDR3 loop is CASSLGQGVGQPQHF. The CDR3 DNA sequence: TGTGCCAGCAGCTTGGGACAGGGAGTGGGTCAGCCCCAGCATTTT.

The CDR3 loop reads CASSEPTESNQPQHF. As DNA, the CDR3 is TGTGCCAGCAGTGAGCCGACAGAGAGCAATCAGCCCCAGCATTTT. The rearrangement uses TRBV6-1 and TRBJ1-5, with D possibly TRBD1 on 5 matching bases. Between the trimmed V and J ends, which lost 3 bases and 1 base, there was a span of 10 bases. The CDR3 has 15 residues. The germline CDR1 and CDR2 sequences are MNHNS and SASEGT.

The rearrangement links TRBV6-5 to TRBJ2-6; D is perhaps TRBD1 (5 bases). The germline CDR1 and CDR2 sequences are MNHEY and SVGAGI. Trimming cost V 8 bases and J 2 bases, with 10 bases left between them. The CDR3 covers 14 residues. CDR3: CASAGFAGANVLTF. The CDR3 DNA sequence: TGTGCCAGCGCAGGGTTCGCTGGGGCCAACGTCCTGACTTTC.

The CDR3 protein is CASSLGRQNEQYF. The CDR3 region has the DNA TGTGCCAGCAGCTTAGGGAGGCAGAACGAGCAGTACTTC. The J gene is TRBJ2-7, the V gene TRBV11-2; TRBD2 might be the D (5 bases). Germline V gives CDR1 SGHAT, CDR2 FQNNGV. The CDR3 is made up of 13 amino acids. The V and J ends lost 1 base and 5 bases respectively, with 9 bases between them.

V is TRBV30 and J is TRBJ1-5; TRBD1 matches at 8 bases. The germline V gene has CDR1 GTSNPN and CDR2 SVGIG (reference sequence). V dropped 3 bases and J dropped 5; count of bases not matched to a gene: 6. The CDR3 consists of 14 residues. This CDR3 reads CAWRRKQGDQPQHF. As DNA, the CDR3 is TGTGCCTGGAGGAGGAAACAGGGGGATCAGCCCCAGCATTTT.

Points on this clone: Relative to the germline gene, one junction end is altered; a read error may explain this. This rearrangement joins TRBV18 to TRBJ1-2, with a possible D match to TRBD1 (6 bases). Germline V gives CDR1 KGHSH, CDR2 LQKENI. The CDR3 sequence is 15 residues long. The CDR3 reads CASSPILDSINGYPF. DNA of the CDR3: TGTGCCAGCTCACCCATATTGGACAGTATCAATGGCTACCCCTTC.

The chain has TRBV7-9 and TRBJ1-6, with 8 bases that match TRBD1. CDR3 length equals 17 residues. Per the germline V gene, CDR1 is SEHNR and CDR2 is FQNEAQ (reference sequence). V lost 3 bases, J lost 6 bases, and 10 bases stayed unmatched. The CDR3 nucleotides read TGTGCCAGCAGCTTTAGGGGTAGGACAGGGCCTAATTCACCCCTCCACTTT. Amino acid sequence: CASSFRGRTGPNSPLHF.

The chain is built from TRBV19 and TRBJ2-7, with TRBD1 identical over 7 bases. This CDR3 contains 14 residues. V lost 2 bases, J lost 1 base, and 2 bases stayed unmatched. Germline V gives CDR1 LNHDA, CDR2 SQIVND (reference sequence). CDR3 DNA sequence: TGTGCCAGTAGTATACCGGGACAGTCCTACGAGCAGTACTTC. This gives the protein CASSIPGQSYEQYF.

The genes are TRBV7-9 and TRBJ2-6, with D possibly TRBD1 on 5 matching bases. Germline values: CDR1 SEHNR, CDR2 FQNEAQ (reference sequence). The CDR3 length is 18 residues. Deletions cut 3 bases from V and 0 bases from J, with 15 bases between. CDR3 sequence (DNA): TGTGCCAGCAGCTTCCGACAGCCCCACTCCTCTGGGGCCAACGTCCTGACTTTC. Translation gives CASSFRQPHSSGANVLTF.

The CDR3 protein is CASSPRSSSSSYEQYF. The CDR3 DNA follows: TGTGCCAGCAGCCCCCGGAGCAGCTCTAGCTCCTACGAGCAGTACTTC. The V gene is TRBV7-6, the J gene TRBJ2-5; D gene unclear. The J call may be faulty, since TRBJ2-7 better matches the DNA end. Germline CDR1 and CDR2: SGHVS and FNYEAQ. This CDR3 contains 16 residues.

This clone is medium-sized within its sample. V is TRBV19 and J is TRBJ2-6; no clear D. Germline V gene lookup returns CDR1 LNHDA and CDR2 SQIVND (reference sequence). The CDR3 runs to 17 residues. V shed 6 bases and J shed 0 bases, with 15 bases lying between them. The CDR3 nucleotides read TGTGCCAGTAGAAAGACGGATTCTAGCTCTGGGGCCAACGTCCTGACTTTC. It specifies CASRKTDSSSGANVLTF.

The chain has TRBV11-1 and TRBJ1-5, with D unresolved. CDR1 is SGHAT, CDR2 FQDESV, per germline (reference sequence). Trimming stripped 2 bases from V and 5 bases from J, with 7 bases between. The CDR3 is made up of 13 amino acids. The DNA of the CDR3 is TGTGCCAGCAGCTTATCGTCGGATCAGCCCCAGCATTTT. This encodes CASSLSSDQPQHF.

The gene calls are TRBV11-2 and TRBJ2-3; possibly TRBD2 for D (5 bases). Trimming shortened V by 4 bases and J by 11 bases, and 16 bases separated the two germline ends. The CDR3 spans 13 residues. Germline V lookup: CDR1 SGHAT, CDR2 FQNNGV. The CDR3 region has the DNA TGTGCCAGCAGCTACACTCCTAGCTCCCTGCAGTATTTT. This codes for CASSYTPSSLQYF.

The chain recombines TRBV19 with TRBJ2-3; 12 bases are shared with TRBD1. This CDR3 has 18 residues. CDR1 is LNHDA, CDR2 SQIVND, per germline (reference sequence). V lost 1 base and J lost 3; bases outside the gene matches: 8. This CDR3 is CASSIGGGTGGFTDTQYF. In DNA form, the CDR3 reads TGTGCCAGTAGTATAGGGGGCGGGACAGGGGGCTTTACAGATACGCAGTATTTT.

The table lists this clone with a few counts. The V and J genes are TRBV6-1 and TRBJ2-5, with a possible D match to TRBD1 (6 bases). Germline assignment: CDR1 MNHNS and CDR2 SASEGT. This CDR3 spans 13 amino acids. Deletions cut 6 bases from V and 4 bases from J, with 12 bases between. As DNA, the CDR3 is TGTGCCAGCAGCCGGGACAATTCAGAGACCCAGTACTTC. As protein: CASSRDNSETQYF.